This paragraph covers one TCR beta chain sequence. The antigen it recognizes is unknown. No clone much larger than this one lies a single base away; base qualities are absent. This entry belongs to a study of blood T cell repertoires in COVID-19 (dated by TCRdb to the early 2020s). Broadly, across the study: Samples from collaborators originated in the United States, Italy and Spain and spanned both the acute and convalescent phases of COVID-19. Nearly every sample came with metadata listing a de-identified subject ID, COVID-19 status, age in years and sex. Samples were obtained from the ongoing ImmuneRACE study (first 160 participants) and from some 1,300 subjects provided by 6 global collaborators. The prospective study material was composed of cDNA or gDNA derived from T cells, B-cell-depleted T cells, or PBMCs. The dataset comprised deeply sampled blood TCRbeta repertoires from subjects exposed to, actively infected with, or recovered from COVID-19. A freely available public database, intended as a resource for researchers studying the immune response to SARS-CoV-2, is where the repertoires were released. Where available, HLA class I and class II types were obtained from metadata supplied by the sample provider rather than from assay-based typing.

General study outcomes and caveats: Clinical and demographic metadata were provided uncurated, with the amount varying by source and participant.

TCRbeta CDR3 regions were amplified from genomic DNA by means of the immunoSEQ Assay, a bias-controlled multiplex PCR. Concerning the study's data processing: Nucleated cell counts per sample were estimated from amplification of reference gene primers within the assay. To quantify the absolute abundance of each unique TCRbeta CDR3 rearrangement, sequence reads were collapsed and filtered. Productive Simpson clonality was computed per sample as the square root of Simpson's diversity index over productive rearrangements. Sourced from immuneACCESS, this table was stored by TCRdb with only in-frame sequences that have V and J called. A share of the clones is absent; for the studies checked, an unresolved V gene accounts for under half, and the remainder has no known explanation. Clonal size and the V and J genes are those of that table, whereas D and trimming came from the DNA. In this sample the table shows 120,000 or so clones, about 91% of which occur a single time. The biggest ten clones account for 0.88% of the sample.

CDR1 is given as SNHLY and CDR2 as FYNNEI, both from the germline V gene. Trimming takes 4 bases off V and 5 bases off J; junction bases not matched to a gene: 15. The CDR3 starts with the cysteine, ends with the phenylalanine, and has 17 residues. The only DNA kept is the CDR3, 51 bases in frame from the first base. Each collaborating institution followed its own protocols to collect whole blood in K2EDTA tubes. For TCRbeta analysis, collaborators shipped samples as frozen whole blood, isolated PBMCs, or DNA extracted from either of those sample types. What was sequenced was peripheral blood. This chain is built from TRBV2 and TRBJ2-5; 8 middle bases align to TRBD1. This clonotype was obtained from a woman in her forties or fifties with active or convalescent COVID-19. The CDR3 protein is CASSALLDRGMTETQYF. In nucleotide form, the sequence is TGTGCCAGCAGTGCCCTACTCGACAGGGGAATGACGGAGACCCAGTACTTC.